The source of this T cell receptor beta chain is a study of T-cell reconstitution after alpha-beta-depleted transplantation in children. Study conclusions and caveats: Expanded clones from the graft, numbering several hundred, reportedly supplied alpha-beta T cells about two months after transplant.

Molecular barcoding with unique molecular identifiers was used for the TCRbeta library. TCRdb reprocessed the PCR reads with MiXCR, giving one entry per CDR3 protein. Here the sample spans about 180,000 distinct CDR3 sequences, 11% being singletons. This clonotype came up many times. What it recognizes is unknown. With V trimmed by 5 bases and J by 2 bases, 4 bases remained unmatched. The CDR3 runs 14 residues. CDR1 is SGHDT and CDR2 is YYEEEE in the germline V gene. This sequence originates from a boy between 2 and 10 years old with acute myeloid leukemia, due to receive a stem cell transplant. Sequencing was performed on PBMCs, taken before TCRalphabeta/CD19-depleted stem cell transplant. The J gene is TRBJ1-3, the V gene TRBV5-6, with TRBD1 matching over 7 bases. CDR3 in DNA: TGTGCCAGCAGGCTGACAGGGCCTGGAAACACCATATATTTT. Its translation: CASRLTGPGNTIYF.